This TCR beta chain was profiled in a study of blood T cell repertoires in COVID-19. The overall study: Recovery meant two consecutive negative NP/OP PCR tests, professional clearance, or resolved symptoms. PBMCs, B-cell-depleted T cells, or T cells were the source of the cDNA or gDNA that made up the material.

Per the study methods: Estimation of nucleated cell counts relied on the amplification of reference gene primers. The method was immunoSEQ multiplex PCR; TCRdb's version includes in-frame clones alone and lacks a portion of them. The V and J calls and clone size come from that table; D and trimming were worked out from the DNA. The sample has 200,000 to 250,000 clones; about 90% are singletons. Cohort assignment relied on participant-reported clinical history. The length of the CDR3 is 14 residues. Trimming removed 5 bases at V and 5 bases at J, with 12 bases between. CDR1 LNHDA and CDR2 SQIVND come from the germline V gene (reference sequence).

What was sequenced was PBMCs or T cells enriched from blood (not recorded which). The rearrangement uses TRBV19 and TRBJ1-4, with D possibly matching TRBD1 (5 bases). This TCR came from a woman aged 45-60 years in a cohort exposed to, infected with or recovered from COVID-19 (not recorded which). The CDR3 protein is CASSGRQQNEKLFF. The CDR3 nucleotides are TGTGCCAGTAGTGGACGACAGCAAAATGAAAAACTGTTTTTT.